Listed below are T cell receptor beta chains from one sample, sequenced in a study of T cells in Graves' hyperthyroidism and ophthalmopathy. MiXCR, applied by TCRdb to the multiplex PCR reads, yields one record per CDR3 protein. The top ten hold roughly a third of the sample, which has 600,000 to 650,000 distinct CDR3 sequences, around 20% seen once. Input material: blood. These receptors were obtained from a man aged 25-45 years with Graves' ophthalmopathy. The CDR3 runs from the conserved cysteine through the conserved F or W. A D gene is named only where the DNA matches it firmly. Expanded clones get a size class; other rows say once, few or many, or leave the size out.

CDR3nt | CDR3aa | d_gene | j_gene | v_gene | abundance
TGTGCCAGCGGCGGAGGGCCGTTGGCCTACAATGAGCAGTTCTTC | CASGGGPLAYNEQFF | . | TRBJ2-1 | TRBV7-9 | .
TGTGCCAGCAGCGGAGCGGGTCTAGCCAAAAACATTCAGTACTTC | CASSGAGLAKNIQYF | . | TRBJ2-4 | TRBV11-2 | .
TGCGCCAGCAGCCAAGATGGGCTAGCGGGTGAGCAGTTCTTT | CASSQDGLAGEQFF | TRBD2 | TRBJ2-1 | TRBV4-3 | .
TGCGCCAGCAGCTTGCAGGGCGATGAGACCCAGTACTTC | CASSLQGDETQYF | . | TRBJ2-5 | TRBV5-1 | .
TGCAGTGCCGCAGCCACAGGGGTTGAGACCCAGTACTTC | CSAAATGVETQYF | TRBD1 | TRBJ2-5 | TRBV20-1 | .
TGTGCCAGCAGCTTACCGGAGGGGGCCGGGGAGCTGTTTTTT | CASSLPEGAGELFF | . | TRBJ2-2 | TRBV5-4 | .
TGCAGTGCTAGAGATCTGGACACCCACGAGCAGTACTTC | CSARDLDTHEQYF | . | TRBJ2-7 | TRBV20-1 | many
TGTGCCAGCAGCCTCGCACTAGCGGGAGGGCCCGGGGGCGATGAGCAGTTCTTC | CASSLALAGGPGGDEQFF | TRBD2 | TRBJ2-1 | TRBV5-6 | .
TGTGCCAGCAGCTTAGGAACGTTCTCTGGGGCCAACGTCCTGACTTTC | CASSLGTFSGANVLTF | . | TRBJ2-6 | TRBV7-9 | .
TGTGCCAGCAGTTATGCCGGGACAGGGGGATGGGATACGCAGTATTTT | CASSYAGTGGWDTQYF | TRBD1 | TRBJ2-3 | TRBV11-1 | few
TGTGCCAGCAGTGGGGGTCTTCTTGCGCAGTTCTTC | CASSGGLLAQFF | . | TRBJ2-1 | TRBV28 | .
TGCGCCAGTAGTCGGGACCCCACCTACAATGAGCAGTTCTTC | CASSRDPTYNEQFF | . | TRBJ2-1 | TRBV5-1 | few
TGTGCCTGGAGTGCTGGGGTCTGGGAGACCCAGTACTTC | CAWSAGVWETQYF | . | TRBJ2-5 | TRBV30 | few
TGCGCCAGCAGTGAGGAACCCCTAGCGGGAGTTAATAGTAGCACAGATACGCAGTATTTT | CASSEEPLAGVNSSTDTQYF | TRBD2 | TRBJ2-3 | TRBV10-2 | .
TGTGCCAGCAGTTTCCGTCCCCGGGGCGTCTCAAGTTATGAGCAGTTCTTC | CASSFRPRGVSSYEQFF | . | TRBJ2-1 | TRBV27 | few
TGCGCCAGCAGCACGGCTCCCGGGAACACTGAAGCTTTCTTT | CASSTAPGNTEAFF | . | TRBJ1-1 | TRBV5-1 | few
TGCAGTGCTAGACTACAGCGGGAGGGCCCCAATGAGCAGTTCTTC | CSARLQREGPNEQFF | TRBD2 | TRBJ2-1 | TRBV20-1 | .
TGTGCCGGATCCGACTCTAACTATGGCTACACCTTC | CAGSDSNYGYTF | . | TRBJ1-2 | TRBV28 | many
TGCAGTGGAAGGGCCGGGACAGGGTTTCAAGAGCAGTACTTC | CSGRAGTGFQEQYF | TRBD1 | TRBJ2-7 | TRBV20-1 | few
TGTGCCAGCAGCCCCCTGCATTCGTTTAATTCACCCCTCCACTTT | CASSPLHSFNSPLHF | . | TRBJ1-6 | TRBV28 | many
TGTGCCAGCAGTTACCTTGTTCAATGGGGGTTGACTGAAGCTTTCTTT | CASSYLVQWGLTEAFF | . | TRBJ1-1 | TRBV6-2/TRBV6-3 | many
TGTGCCAGCAGTGAATTGTGGGGGCGCGGGGTCTACGAGCAGTACTTC | CASSELWGRGVYEQYF | . | TRBJ2-7 | TRBV6-1 | many
TGTGCCAGCAGCTTAGGTAGTCTAGCGGGAGGCTACCAAGAGACCCAGTACTTC | CASSLGSLAGGYQETQYF | TRBD2 | TRBJ2-5 | TRBV13 | many
TGTGCCAGCAGTTTGGGGCGCCGGGGCAATCAGCCCCAGCATTTT | CASSLGRRGNQPQHF | . | TRBJ1-5 | TRBV28 | .
TGTGCCAGCACCCCCGCGGGGGGTACCATGAACACTGAAGCTTTCTTT | CASTPAGGTMNTEAFF | . | TRBJ1-1 | TRBV7-9 | few
TGTGCCAGCAGTTTACGGCAGGGGCAGGAGCAGTACTTC | CASSLRQGQEQYF | . | TRBJ2-7 | TRBV27 | .
TGTGCCAGCAGTTTAGCCGGGAAGAGCTCTGGAAACACCATATATTTT | CASSLAGKSSGNTIYF | . | TRBJ1-3 | TRBV28 | .
TGCAGCGTTGAAGACTATCCCCTGAACGGGAGACGGGAGACCCAGTACTTC | CSVEDYPLNGRRETQYF | . | TRBJ2-5 | TRBV29-1 | .
TGTGCCTGGATCGGGTTAGCGGGACGCTCCTACAATGAGCAGTTCTTC | CAWIGLAGRSYNEQFF | TRBD2 | TRBJ2-1 | TRBV30 | .
TGTGCCAGCAGCCTACAGGGTATGGGTCAGCCCCAGCATTTT | CASSLQGMGQPQHF | . | TRBJ1-5 | TRBV28 | .